These T cell receptor beta chains were read from a single sample in a study of shared clonotypes between healthy human individuals. Here immunoSEQ multiplex PCR was the method, and the copy in TCRdb shows in-frame clones only, minus some. The sample includes about 480,000 clones, more than 65% seen only once; the top ten take over 10%. Sample: PBMCs. Receptors originate from a woman aged 40 to 50 in good health. Some clones in this sample may be carry-over from other donors' samples. Both conserved end residues are part of each CDR3. Fields, in order: V gene, D gene, clone size, J gene, CDR3 DNA, CDR3 protein. D genes are given only for firm matches. Not all rows give a size; the values are once, few, many and, for expanded clones, a class.

TRBV7-9,TRBD1,.,TRBJ1-1,TGTGCCAGCAGGCATACAACAGGGGTAAACACTGAAGCTTTCTTT,CASRHTTGVNTEAFF
TRBV7-8,TRBD2,.,TRBJ2-7,TGTGCCAGCAGCTTAAGGCAGACTAGCGGGAAGGACGAGCAGTACTTC,CASSLRQTSGKDEQYF
TRBV5-1,.,.,TRBJ1-2,TGCGCCAGCAGCTTGAACCGGGCAGCTAACTATGGCTACACCTTC,CASSLNRAANYGYTF
TRBV25-1,TRBD1,many,TRBJ2-6,TGTGCCACCTCCCCGCAGGGGGCGGATGGGGCCAACGTCCTGACTTTC,CATSPQGADGANVLTF
TRBV11-2,.,.,TRBJ2-1,TGTGCCAGCAGCTTTGGAGTGGGAGCTACATCCTACAATGAGCAGTTCTTC,CASSFGVGATSYNEQFF
TRBV18,.,.,TRBJ2-7,TGTGCCAGCTCACCACCTGCCGCCCCCGAGCAGTACTTC,CASSPPAAPEQYF
TRBV6-6,TRBD1,.,TRBJ2-1,TGTGCCAGCACCGGACAGGGGGAATACAATGAGCAGTTCTTC,CASTGQGEYNEQFF
TRBV21-1,.,.,TRBJ2-7,TGTGCCAGCAGCAAAAAAGGCCGGCCAGGGGGAGAGGACGAGCAGTACTTC,CASSKKGRPGGEDEQYF
TRBV7-6,TRBD1,.,TRBJ2-2,TGTGCCAGCAGCTTCGCCGCCGGGACAGGGAGAAACACCGGGGAGCTGTTTTTT,CASSFAAGTGRNTGELFF
TRBV19,.,few,TRBJ2-2,TGTGCCAGTACCGGGCCCCAGGACACCGGGGAGCTGTTTTTT,CASTGPQDTGELFF
TRBV15,TRBD2,.,TRBJ2-3,TGTGCCACCAGCAGGGGGGGGGTCACAGATACGCAGTATTTT,CATSRGGVTDTQYF
TRBV5-1,TRBD2,.,TRBJ2-5,TGCGCCAGCAGCTCGGGGCTAGCGGAAGAGACCCAGTACTTC,CASSSGLAEETQYF
TRBV28,.,.,TRBJ1-1,TGTGCCAGCAGCCGACCCCTAACCCACACTGAAGCTTTCTTT,CASSRPLTHTEAFF
TRBV7-2,TRBD2,once,TRBJ2-3,TGTGCCAGCACTAGCGGAAGCACAGATACGCAGTATTTT,CASTSGSTDTQYF
TRBV18,.,once,TRBJ1-3,TGTGCCAGCTCACCCACCCCGATTGGAAACACCATATATTTT,CASSPTPIGNTIYF
TRBV4-3,TRBD2,.,TRBJ2-7,TGCGCCAGCAGCCAGAATCTAGCGGGAGAGGGACACGAGCAGTACTTC,CASSQNLAGEGHEQYF
TRBV30,.,.,TRBJ2-2,TGTGCCTGGAGTTTGACGGGTGGAGCCGGGGAGCTGTTTTTT,CAWSLTGGAGELFF
TRBV6-5,.,once,TRBJ1-2,TGTGCCAGCAGAGAGACATCTAACTATGGCTACACCTTC,CASRETSNYGYTF
TRBV12-5,.,.,TRBJ2-5,TGTGCTAGTGGTTTGTCCAGGGAGACCCAGTACTTC,CASGLSRETQYF
TRBV7-3,TRBD2,.,TRBJ2-1,TGTGCCAGCAGCTTAAGCGGACTAGCGGGAGGGCTCCCGAGCTCCTACAATGAGCAGTTCTTC,CASSLSGLAGGLPSSYNEQFF
TRBV7-8,.,.,TRBJ2-2,TGTGCCAGCAGCAACCCGGGACTTTCGAACACCGGGGAGCTGTTTTTT,CASSNPGLSNTGELFF
TRBV13,.,few,TRBJ1-3,TGTGCCAGCAGCGTCCTATCTGGAAACACCATATATTTT,CASSVLSGNTIYF
TRBV5-8,TRBD1,.,TRBJ1-2,TGTGCCAGCAGCCTTCAGGGGGCGTCCTATGGCTACACCTTC,CASSLQGASYGYTF
TRBV6-6,.,once,TRBJ2-3,TGTGCCAGCAGTCAGTCTACGGGGGATACGCAGTATTTT,CASSQSTGDTQYF
TRBV7-9,TRBD1,.,TRBJ1-5,TGTGCCAGCAGCTCAGGGGGGAATGGACAGCCCCAGCATTTT,CASSSGGNGQPQHF
TRBV7-2,TRBD2,.,TRBJ2-2,TGTGCCAGCAGCCCGCGGACTAGCGGGAGGACCGGGGAGCTGTTTTTT,CASSPRTSGRTGELFF
TRBV2,.,.,TRBJ2-1,TGTGCCAGCAGTGCCGGAGGGGAGCAGTTCTTC,CASSAGGEQFF
TRBV19,TRBD1,once,TRBJ2-7,TGTGCCAGTAGTATGGGGGACAGTTCCTCCTACGAGCAGTACTTC,CASSMGDSSSYEQYF
TRBV5-1,.,.,TRBJ2-5,TGCGCCAGCAGCCCGATCCCCCGGACCGGCCAAGAGACCCAGTACTTC,CASSPIPRTGQETQYF
TRBV2,.,.,TRBJ1-1,TGTGCCAGCAGTGAATATGCTGAAGCTTTCTTT,CASSEYAEAFF
TRBV27,.,.,TRBJ2-2,TGTGCCAGCAGTTCAGGTTCAGGGAACACCGGGGAGCTGTTTTTT,CASSSGSGNTGELFF
TRBV7-8,.,.,TRBJ2-7,TGTGCCAGCAGCTTAAACGGACTCCGATACGAGCAGTACTTC,CASSLNGLRYEQYF
TRBV5-4,.,.,TRBJ2-7,TGTGCCAGCAGCTTGACGGCAGATTCCTACGAGCAGTACTTC,CASSLTADSYEQYF
TRBV28,TRBD1,.,TRBJ2-1,TGTGCCAGCAGTTTGGGGACAGACTACAATGAGCAGTTCTTC,CASSLGTDYNEQFF
TRBV7-6,TRBD1,few,TRBJ2-3,TGTGCCAGCAGCGTACACAGGGGAGAGATGCCAGATACGCAGTATTTT,CASSVHRGEMPDTQYF
TRBV15,.,.,TRBJ1-4,TGTGCCACCGGGGGAGATCGTGAAAAACTGTTTTTT,CATGGDREKLFF
TRBV11-2,TRBD1,.,TRBJ1-1,TGTGCCAGCAGCTTAGAAGCCAGGGGGTACACTGAAGCTTTCTTT,CASSLEARGYTEAFF
TRBV6-6,.,.,TRBJ1-4,TGTGCCAGCAGTTACGAGGGGGGGCCTAATGAAAAACTGTTTTTT,CASSYEGGPNEKLFF
TRBV27,TRBD2,.,TRBJ2-1,TGTGCCAGCAGTATCACCTCATCTAGCGGGAGGGCCCTCTACAATGAGCAGTTCTTC,CASSITSSSGRALYNEQFF
TRBV7-3,TRBD2,.,TRBJ2-5,TGTGCCAGCAGCTTAGGGATAGCGGGCCCCGCAGGGACCCAGTACTTC,CASSLGIAGPAGTQYF
TRBV11-2,TRBD2,.,TRBJ2-7,TGTGCCAGCAGCGATGGACTAGCGTACGAGCAGTACTTC,CASSDGLAYEQYF
TRBV28,TRBD2,.,TRBJ2-3,TGTGCCAGCAGCGCGCCGGGACTAGCAGTACTCACAGATACGCAGTATTTT,CASSAPGLAVLTDTQYF
TRBV27,TRBD2,few,TRBJ2-7,TGTGCCAGCAGTTCCAAAGGGACTAGCAACTACGAGCAGTACTTC,CASSSKGTSNYEQYF
TRBV19,.,.,TRBJ2-5,TGTGCCAGTAGTATCCCGAGCAGGGGAGGCGAAGAGACCCAGTACTTC,CASSIPSRGGEETQYF
TRBV2,TRBD2,.,TRBJ2-3,TGTGCCAGCAGTGGTAGCGGGGGAAGCACAGATACGCAGTATTTT,CASSGSGGSTDTQYF
TRBV2,.,.,TRBJ2-7,TGTGCCAGCAGGCCAGCTTCATCCCCCGGGTACGAGCAGTACTTC,CASRPASSPGYEQYF
TRBV28,TRBD1,.,TRBJ1-4,TGTGCCAGCAGTTGGGGACAGGGGAATGAAAAACTGTTTTTT,CASSWGQGNEKLFF
TRBV27,.,.,TRBJ2-3,TGTGCCAGCAGTTTGGGTCCCGATACCTTTCTTAGCACAGATACGCAGTATTTT,CASSLGPDTFLSTDTQYF
TRBV7-2,TRBD1,.,TRBJ2-2,TGTGCCAGCAGGGCGATGGGGACAGGGGGGAACACCGGGGAGCTGTTTTTT,CASRAMGTGGNTGELFF
TRBV2,.,once,TRBJ2-1,TGTGCCAGCAGTGTCCGGGGGAACGACAATGAGCAGTTCTTC,CASSVRGNDNEQFF
TRBV28,.,once,TRBJ1-2,TGTGCCAGCAGGCCCTCGGGAGGGAACTATGGCTACACCTTC,CASRPSGGNYGYTF
TRBV28,TRBD1,.,TRBJ2-7,TGTGCCAGCAGTGGGACAGCTTCTACCTACGAGCAGTACTTC,CASSGTASTYEQYF
TRBV14,.,.,TRBJ2-3,TGTGCCAGCAGCCGAGGAGGGGGCGTCGATACGCAGTATTTT,CASSRGGGVDTQYF
TRBV11-2,.,few,TRBJ2-2,TGTGCCAGCAGCACTACAGCCACCGGGGAGCTGTTTTTT,CASSTTATGELFF
TRBV7-2,TRBD2,.,TRBJ2-7,TGTGCCAGCAGCTTAGGACTAGCGGCCCCTTACGAGCAGTACTTC,CASSLGLAAPYEQYF
TRBV27,TRBD1,.,TRBJ2-5,TGTGCCAGCAGGGGTTGGGACAGGGGGCGAGAGACCCAGTACTTC,CASRGWDRGRETQYF
TRBV7-3,TRBD2,.,TRBJ2-5,TGTGCCAGCAGCTTACGGGCTAGCGGGAGATCTGAGACCCAGTACTTC,CASSLRASGRSETQYF
TRBV11-2,.,few,TRBJ1-1,TGTGCCAGCAGCTTAGACAAAACTATTGGGTTTAAAGCTTTCTTT,CASSLDKTIGFKAFF
TRBV6-1,.,.,TRBJ2-2,TGTGCCAGCACGGCGTTATGGGGCACCGGGGAGCTGTTTTTT,CASTALWGTGELFF